This T cell receptor beta chain was obtained from a study of blood T cell repertoires in COVID-19. Study-level information: PBMCs, B-cell-depleted T cells, or T cells were the source of the cDNA or gDNA that made up the material.

Assay used: immunoSEQ multiplex PCR; TCRdb lists only in-frame clones, some missing. This table holds about 400,000 clones, just under 90% found once. By share, this clone counts as medium-sized (0.01 to 0.1%). Germline V gene sequence: CDR1 MGHRA, CDR2 YSYEKL. The CDR3 contains 15 residues. Trimming pared 0 bases from V and 2 bases from J, leaving 8 bases between. Sequencing input: PBMCs or T cells enriched from blood (not recorded which). This receptor was obtained from a woman aged 25 to 39 who had recovered from COVID-19. The V call is TRBV4-1, the J call TRBJ1-3; D is unresolved. CDR3 sequence reads: CASSQESGAGNTIYF. CDR3 DNA sequence: TGCGCCAGCAGCCAAGAGTCCGGGGCTGGAAACACCATATATTTT.